This T cell receptor (beta chain) was identified in a study of CD8 T cells in ankylosing spondylitis. Points on this clonotype: Its antigen remains unidentified.

The CDR3 spans 13 residues. Germline V CDR1 and CDR2: GTSNPN, SVGIG (reference sequence). The V end was cut by 0 bases, the J end by 6 bases, with 12 bases between. Study-wide findings and caveats: Clones linked to disease were reported to show significant enrichment in matched ankylosing spondylitis synovial fluid. Existing reports had already noted some motif variants in reactive arthritis synovial fluid and blood.

TCRdb re-derived calls from the 5' RACE reads in MiXCR, one entry per CDR3 protein. Among over 100,000 distinct CDR3 sequences listed, around 10% were seen once. The V call is TRBV30, the J call TRBJ2-7; D is uncertain. Input material: blood, either unsorted or a sorted T cell fraction (not recorded which). This sequence originates from a female donor with ankylosing spondylitis or in good health (not recorded which). The CDR3, as DNA: TGTGCCTGGAGTGTGGAGCCAGGCGGCGAGCAGTACTTC. The encoded protein is CAWSVEPGGEQYF.